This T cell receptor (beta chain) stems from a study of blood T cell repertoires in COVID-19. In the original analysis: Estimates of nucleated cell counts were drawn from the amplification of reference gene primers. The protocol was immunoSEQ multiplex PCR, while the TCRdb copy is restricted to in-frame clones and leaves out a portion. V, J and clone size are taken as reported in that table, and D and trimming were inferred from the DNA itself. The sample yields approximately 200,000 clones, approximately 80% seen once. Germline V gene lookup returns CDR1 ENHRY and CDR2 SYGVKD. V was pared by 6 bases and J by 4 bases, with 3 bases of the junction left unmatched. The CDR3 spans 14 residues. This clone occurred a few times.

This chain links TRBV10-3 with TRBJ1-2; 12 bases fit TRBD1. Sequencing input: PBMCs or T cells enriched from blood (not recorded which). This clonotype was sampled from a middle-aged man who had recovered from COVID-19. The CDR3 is CAIRGTGGGYGYTF. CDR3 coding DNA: TGTGCCATCAGGGGGACAGGGGGCGGCTATGGCTACACCTTC.